The rows below give T cell receptor beta chains drawn from one sample of a study of blood T cell repertoires in COVID-19. The assay was immunoSEQ multiplex PCR, and TCRdb's table has in-frame clones only and misses some. The sample includes over 130,000 clones, around 87% seen only once; the top ten take less than 4.5%. Sequencing was performed on peripheral blood. Receptor source: a woman aged 55-75 years with active or convalescent COVID-19. Both conserved end residues are part of each CDR3. The order of the fields is D gene, J gene, V gene, clone size, CDR3 protein, CDR3 DNA. A D gene is named only where the DNA matches it firmly. Clone size is shown for a subset of rows, as once, few, many or a class of expanded clone.

D: TRBD1; J: TRBJ2-7; V: TRBV11-1; size: once; CDR3: CASSLPGQGSYEQYF; DNA: TGTGCCAGCAGCTTACCGGGACAGGGATCCTACGAGCAGTACTTC
D: TRBD2; J: TRBJ2-5; V: TRBV5-1; size: .; CDR3: CASSSSPGGQETQYF; DNA: TGCGCCAGCAGCTCATCGCCGGGGGGGCAAGAGACCCAGTACTTC
D: TRBD2; J: TRBJ2-1; V: TRBV7-6; size: .; CDR3: CASSSSATSGSYNEQFF; DNA: TGTGCCAGCAGCAGTAGTGCGACTAGCGGATCCTACAATGAGCAGTTCTTC
D: .; J: TRBJ1-2; V: TRBV29-1; size: few; CDR3: CSVVSGLSNYGYTF; DNA: TGCAGCGTTGTTTCGGGACTGAGTAACTATGGCTACACCTTC
D: .; J: TRBJ1-4; V: TRBV7-8; size: .; CDR3: CASSLISREKLFF; DNA: TGTGCCAGCAGCTTAATTTCCCGGGAAAAACTGTTTTTT
D: .; J: TRBJ1-5; V: TRBV5-5; size: .; CDR3: CASRPGTMSNQPQHF; DNA: TGTGCCAGCAGGCCCGGGACAATGAGCAATCAGCCCCAGCATTTT
D: .; J: TRBJ1-1; V: TRBV3-1/TRBV3-2; size: few; CDR3: CASSLGPVENTEAFF; DNA: TGTGCCAGCAGCCTGGGCCCAGTGGAGAACACTGAAGCTTTCTTT
D: TRBD1; J: TRBJ2-1; V: TRBV6-5; size: .; CDR3: CASSYGQGSYNEQFF; DNA: TGTGCCAGCAGTTACGGACAGGGGTCCTACAATGAGCAGTTCTTC
D: .; J: TRBJ1-2; V: TRBV2; size: .; CDR3: CASSAVYGNYGYTF; DNA: TGTGCCAGCAGTGCCGTTTACGGGAACTATGGCTACACCTTC
D: .; J: TRBJ1-1; V: TRBV10-3; size: .; CDR3: CAITGGRVNTEAFF; DNA: TGTGCCATAACGGGGGGGCGGGTGAACACTGAAGCTTTCTTT
D: .; J: TRBJ2-3; V: TRBV4-1; size: .; CDR3: CASSQDGPTDTQYF; DNA: TGCGCCAGCAGCCAAGATGGGCCCACAGATACGCAGTATTTT
D: TRBD1; J: TRBJ1-4; V: TRBV4-1; size: .; CDR3: CASSPGGTGPEKLFF; DNA: TGCGCCAGCAGCCCAGGCGGGACAGGGCCTGAAAAACTGTTTTTT
D: TRBD1; J: TRBJ1-5; V: TRBV4-1; size: .; CDR3: CASSQGDRELNSNQPQHF; DNA: TGCGCCAGCAGCCAGGGGGACAGGGAGCTGAATAGCAATCAGCCCCAGCATTTT
D: TRBD1; J: TRBJ2-2; V: TRBV3-1/TRBV3-2; size: .; CDR3: CASSSRTGISTGELFF; DNA: TGTGCCAGCAGCTCCCGGACAGGGATAAGCACCGGGGAGCTGTTTTTT
D: TRBD1; J: TRBJ1-4; V: TRBV12-5; size: .; CDR3: CASALDRASEKLFF; DNA: TGTGCTAGTGCTTTGGACAGGGCAAGTGAAAAACTGTTTTTT
D: .; J: TRBJ2-7; V: TRBV18; size: once; CDR3: CASSPPSLRYEQYF; DNA: TGTGCCAGCTCACCACCATCTCTGCGCTACGAGCAGTACTTC
D: .; J: TRBJ2-3; V: TRBV6-6; size: .; CDR3: CASSRKTPTHNTDTQYF; DNA: TGTGCCAGCAGTCGGAAAACCCCGACACATAACACAGATACGCAGTATTTT
D: .; J: TRBJ1-5; V: TRBV7-9; size: .; CDR3: CASSFGMNQPQHF; DNA: TGTGCCAGCAGCTTCGGGATGAATCAGCCCCAGCATTTT
D: .; J: TRBJ1-1; V: TRBV9; size: once; CDR3: CASSVLTNTEAFF; DNA: TGTGCCAGCAGCGTACTAACGAACACTGAAGCTTTCTTT
D: .; J: TRBJ1-6; V: TRBV7-2; size: .; CDR3: CASSLADSRISPLHF; DNA: TGTGCCAGCAGCTTAGCGGACAGCAGGATTTCACCCCTCCACTTT
D: TRBD2; J: TRBJ2-3; V: TRBV9; size: .; CDR3: CASRPGLAFTDTQYF; DNA: TGTGCCAGCAGGCCCGGACTAGCCTTCACAGATACGCAGTATTTT
D: TRBD2; J: TRBJ2-7; V: TRBV3-1/TRBV3-2; size: .; CDR3: CASSQVGAGGPTYEQYF; DNA: TGTGCCAGCAGCCAAGTAGGAGCGGGGGGCCCTACCTACGAGCAGTACTTC
D: TRBD2; J: TRBJ2-3; V: TRBV30; size: .; CDR3: CAWSAGLAATDTQYF; DNA: TGTGCCTGGAGTGCCGGACTAGCGGCCACAGATACGCAGTATTTT
D: .; J: TRBJ2-2; V: TRBV19; size: .; CDR3: CASKRLEMNTGELFF; DNA: TGTGCCAGTAAACGACTAGAGATGAACACCGGGGAGCTGTTTTTT
D: .; J: TRBJ1-2; V: TRBV25-1; size: .; CDR3: CASSKQGYGYTF; DNA: TGTGCCAGCAGTAAACAGGGCTATGGCTACACCTTC
D: TRBD1; J: TRBJ1-2; V: TRBV12-3/TRBV12-4; size: .; CDR3: CASSLTGNYGYTF; DNA: TGTGCCAGCAGCTTGACAGGGAACTATGGCTACACCTTC
D: .; J: TRBJ1-1; V: TRBV2; size: few; CDR3: CASRGGGTFAFF; DNA: TGTGCCAGCAGGGGAGGGGGGACATTCGCTTTCTTT
D: TRBD2; J: TRBJ2-5; V: TRBV3-1/TRBV3-2; size: .; CDR3: CASTQWGGETQYF; DNA: TGTGCCAGCACCCAGTGGGGAGGGGAGACCCAGTACTTC
D: .; J: TRBJ2-5; V: TRBV9; size: once; CDR3: CASSVVGREMQETQYF; DNA: TGTGCCAGCAGCGTAGTGGGCAGGGAAATGCAAGAGACCCAGTACTTC
D: .; J: TRBJ1-4; V: TRBV10-1; size: .; CDR3: CASKRQTGTNEKLFF; DNA: TGCGCCAGCAAGAGACAGACGGGAACTAATGAAAAACTGTTTTTT
D: .; J: TRBJ1-2; V: TRBV3-1/TRBV3-2; size: .; CDR3: CASSPQGRRAANYGYTF; DNA: TGTGCCAGCAGCCCCCAGGGTAGGCGTGCCGCTAACTATGGCTACACCTTC
D: .; J: TRBJ2-7; V: TRBV7-8; size: .; CDR3: CASSPNRALYEQYF; DNA: TGTGCCAGCAGCCCCAACAGGGCCCTCTACGAGCAGTACTTC
D: .; J: TRBJ1-3; V: TRBV6-4; size: .; CDR3: CASPPTVDFPGNTIYF; DNA: TGTGCCAGCCCTCCAACGGTGGACTTCCCTGGAAACACCATATATTTT
D: .; J: TRBJ2-3; V: TRBV7-8; size: .; CDR3: CARTGINRRTDTQYF; DNA: TGTGCCAGAACGGGGATTAACCGCAGGACAGATACGCAGTATTTT
D: .; J: TRBJ2-2; V: TRBV4-3; size: .; CDR3: CASSQETGYNTGELFF; DNA: TGCGCCAGCAGCCAAGAAACAGGCTACAACACCGGGGAGCTGTTTTTT
D: .; J: TRBJ1-2; V: TRBV3-1/TRBV3-2; size: .; CDR3: CASSQDWARRYGYTF; DNA: TGTGCCAGCAGCCAAGATTGGGCACGAAGATATGGCTACACCTTC
D: .; J: TRBJ1-2; V: TRBV5-6; size: .; CDR3: CASSWGTPANYGYTF; DNA: TGTGCCAGCAGCTGGGGGACACCGGCTAACTATGGCTACACCTTC
D: .; J: TRBJ1-3; V: TRBV10-3; size: .; CDR3: CAISNDRNSGNTIYF; DNA: TGTGCCATCAGTAATGACCGAAACAGTGGAAACACCATATATTTT
D: .; J: TRBJ1-1; V: TRBV12-5; size: .; CDR3: CASGRHPGTEAFF; DNA: TGTGCTAGTGGTCGCCACCCGGGCACTGAAGCTTTCTTT